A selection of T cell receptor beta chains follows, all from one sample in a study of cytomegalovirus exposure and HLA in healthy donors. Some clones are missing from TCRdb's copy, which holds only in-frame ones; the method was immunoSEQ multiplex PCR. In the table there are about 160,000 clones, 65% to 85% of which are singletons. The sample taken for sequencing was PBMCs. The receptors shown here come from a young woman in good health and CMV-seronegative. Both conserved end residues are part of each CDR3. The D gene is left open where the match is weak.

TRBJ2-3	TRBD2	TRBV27	TGTGCCAGCAGTCTACAGCCGGGGGGGCGAGATACGCAGTATTTT	CASSLQPGGRDTQYF
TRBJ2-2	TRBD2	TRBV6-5	TGTGCCAGCAGTTACTCGTTGCGGGGGAGAACCGGGGAGCTGTTTTTT	CASSYSLRGRTGELFF
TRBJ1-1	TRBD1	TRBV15	TGTGCCACCAGCAGAGGGGACAGGGGAGGAGTTGGAGCTTTCTTT	CATSRGDRGGVGAFF
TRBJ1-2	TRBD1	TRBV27	TGTGCCAGCAGTTTCTCCGACAGGGGCGGCTATGGCTACACCTTC	CASSFSDRGGYGYTF
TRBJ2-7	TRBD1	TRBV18	TGTGCCAGCTCATTGCCCGGGACAGACGAGCAGTACTTC	CASSLPGTDEQYF
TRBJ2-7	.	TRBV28	TGTGCCAGCAGTTTTTCTCCTAGCTCCTACGAGCAGTACTTC	CASSFSPSSYEQYF
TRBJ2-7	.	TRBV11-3	TGTGCCAGCAGCTTAGACGGGTCCTACGAGCAGTACTTC	CASSLDGSYEQYF
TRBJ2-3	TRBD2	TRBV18	TGTGCCAGCTCACAGCTCGCGGGAGCCACAGATACGCAGTATTTT	CASSQLAGATDTQYF
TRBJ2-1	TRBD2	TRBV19	TGTGCCAGTAGACCAAGGACTAGCGGGGGGGTAAGTGAGCAGTTCTTC	CASRPRTSGGVSEQFF
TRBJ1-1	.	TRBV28	TGTGCCAGCAGTTTCCTTTGGGGGGAGGGAGCTTTCTTT	CASSFLWGEGAFF